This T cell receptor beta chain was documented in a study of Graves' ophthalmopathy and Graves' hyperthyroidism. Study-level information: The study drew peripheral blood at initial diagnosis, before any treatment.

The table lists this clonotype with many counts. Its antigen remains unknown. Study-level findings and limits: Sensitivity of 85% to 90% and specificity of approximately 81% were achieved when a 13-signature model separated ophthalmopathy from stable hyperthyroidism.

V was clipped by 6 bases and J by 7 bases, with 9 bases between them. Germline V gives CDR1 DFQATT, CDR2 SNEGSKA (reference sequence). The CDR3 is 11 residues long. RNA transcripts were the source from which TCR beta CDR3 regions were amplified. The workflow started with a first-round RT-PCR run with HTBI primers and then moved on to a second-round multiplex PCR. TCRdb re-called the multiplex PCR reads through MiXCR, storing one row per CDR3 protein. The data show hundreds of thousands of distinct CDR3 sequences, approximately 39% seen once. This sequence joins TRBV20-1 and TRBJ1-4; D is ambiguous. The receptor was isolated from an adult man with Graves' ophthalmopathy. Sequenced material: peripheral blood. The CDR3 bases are TGCAGTGCGCTTTATCGTGAAAAACTGTTTTTT. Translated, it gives CSALYREKLFF.